A selection of T cell receptor beta chains follows, all from one sample in a study of shared clonotypes between healthy human individuals. Method: immunoSEQ multiplex PCR; TCRdb's copy keeps in-frame clones and lacks some. The data hold 1,100,000 or so clones, with around three quarters observed a single time. What was sequenced was memory CD4+ T cells from PBMCs. Receptors were obtained from a man aged 18 to 35 in good health. Some clones in this sample may be carry-over from other donors' samples. Both conserved end residues are part of each CDR3. The order of the fields is V gene, clone size, D gene, J gene, CDR3 DNA, CDR3 protein. A D gene is named only where the DNA matches it firmly. Clone size is not always given. Where it is, it says once, few, many or a class for expanded clones.

V: TRBV7-2
size: .
D: .
J: TRBJ2-3
DNA: TGTGCCAGCGGCGAGGAGGGTACGCAGTATTTT
CDR3: CASGEEGTQYF

V: TRBV7-9
size: .
D: .
J: TRBJ2-7
DNA: TGTGCCAGCAGCTTGATACAGGGCTACGAGCAGTACTTC
CDR3: CASSLIQGYEQYF

V: TRBV7-3
size: .
D: .
J: TRBJ1-1
DNA: TGTGCCAGCAGCCCGACTGCAAAGAACACTGAAGCTTTCTTT
CDR3: CASSPTAKNTEAFF

V: TRBV18
size: .
D: .
J: TRBJ2-2
DNA: TGTGCCAGCTCACGTCCCGGACTTAGAGGGGCGAACACCGGGGAGCTGTTTTTT
CDR3: CASSRPGLRGANTGELFF

V: TRBV30
size: few
D: .
J: TRBJ1-1
DNA: TGTGCCTCCAAATTCCGGGGGCAAGCTTTCTTT
CDR3: CASKFRGQAFF

V: TRBV6-6
size: many
D: .
J: TRBJ2-3
DNA: TGTGCCAGCAGCCTGGGGGCGGTCACAGATACGCAGTATTTT
CDR3: CASSLGAVTDTQYF

V: TRBV6-6
size: .
D: TRBD1
J: TRBJ2-3
DNA: TGTGCCAGCAGTTATGACAGGGCAGGGGTCGATACGCAGTATTTT
CDR3: CASSYDRAGVDTQYF

V: TRBV7-8
size: .
D: .
J: TRBJ1-2
DNA: TGTGCCAGCAGCTTAGCGGGAACAGGGACTATCGGCTACACCTTC
CDR3: CASSLAGTGTIGYTF

V: TRBV7-2
size: .
D: .
J: TRBJ1-5
DNA: TGTGCCAGCAGGGGGGACCTCTCGGCCCAGCATTTT
CDR3: CASRGDLSAQHF

V: TRBV6-5
size: .
D: .
J: TRBJ2-1
DNA: TGTGCCAGCACCCAGGCCAATGAGCAGTTCTTC
CDR3: CASTQANEQFF

V: TRBV19
size: .
D: .
J: TRBJ1-2
DNA: TGTGCCAGTAGTTCTGATGGCTACACCTTC
CDR3: CASSSDGYTF

V: TRBV5-4
size: .
D: TRBD2
J: TRBJ2-1
DNA: TGTGCCAGCAGCTGGGGACTAGCGGGAATCGGTTCTTTCCATGAGCAGTTCTTC
CDR3: CASSWGLAGIGSFHEQFF

V: TRBV18
size: .
D: TRBD2
J: TRBJ2-3
DNA: TGTGCCAGCTCATCGGGACTAGAAGAGGTGGATACGCAGTATTTT
CDR3: CASSSGLEEVDTQYF

V: TRBV5-1
size: .
D: TRBD1
J: TRBJ1-2
DNA: TGCGCCAGCAGCCGCCCGGGACAGGGGTTTCCGGACTATGGCTACACCTTC
CDR3: CASSRPGQGFPDYGYTF

V: TRBV5-1
size: .
D: .
J: TRBJ2-3
DNA: TGCGCCAGCAGCTTGCCTAGTCGGGAGAAGACAGATACGCAGTATTTT
CDR3: CASSLPSREKTDTQYF

V: TRBV5-6
size: .
D: .
J: TRBJ2-3
DNA: TGTGCCAGCAGCTTGGACCAGGGGCAGGTGGCAGATACGCAGTATTTT
CDR3: CASSLDQGQVADTQYF

V: TRBV5-1
size: .
D: .
J: TRBJ2-1
DNA: TGCGCCAGCAGCTTGGGGCGGGGTTACAATGAGCAGTTCTTC
CDR3: CASSLGRGYNEQFF

V: TRBV29-1
size: .
D: TRBD2
J: TRBJ2-3
DNA: TGCAGCGCCCGGGGGGGGTCTCCAAGCACAGATACGCAGTATTTT
CDR3: CSARGGSPSTDTQYF

V: TRBV7-9
size: .
D: TRBD2
J: TRBJ2-1
DNA: TGTGCCAGCAGCAGACTAGCGGGAGGCTACAATGAGCAGTTCTTC
CDR3: CASSRLAGGYNEQFF

V: TRBV10-1
size: .
D: TRBD2
J: TRBJ2-7
DNA: TGCGCCAGCAGTGGCAGGACTAGCGGGACGGGGGAGCAGTACTTC
CDR3: CASSGRTSGTGEQYF

V: TRBV28
size: .
D: .
J: TRBJ1-1
DNA: TGTGCCAGCAGTATAGGGGGGGCAGCGAACACTGAAGCTTTCTTT
CDR3: CASSIGGAANTEAFF

V: TRBV20-1
size: .
D: .
J: TRBJ2-2
DNA: TGCAGTGCTAGAGTTCAGGGGGAGCTGTTTTTT
CDR3: CSARVQGELFF

V: TRBV2
size: .
D: TRBD2
J: TRBJ2-1
DNA: TGTGCCAGCAGCGCGACTAGCGGGAGACACAATGAGCAGTTCTTC
CDR3: CASSATSGRHNEQFF

V: TRBV7-9
size: .
D: .
J: TRBJ1-1
DNA: TGTGCCAGCAGCACCACCGGGGGGACTGAAGCTTTCTTT
CDR3: CASSTTGGTEAFF

V: TRBV28
size: .
D: TRBD2
J: TRBJ2-3
DNA: TGTGCCAGCAGGCGGGAGGTCCTAGATACGCAGTATTTT
CDR3: CASRREVLDTQYF

V: TRBV6-6
size: .
D: .
J: TRBJ1-3
DNA: TGTGCCAGCAGTTACCGCGGGGATCTTGGTGGAAACACCATATATTTT
CDR3: CASSYRGDLGGNTIYF

V: TRBV2
size: once
D: .
J: TRBJ2-1
DNA: TGTGCCAGCAGTGATTTGGGGGTTGCCTACAATGAGCAGTTCTTC
CDR3: CASSDLGVAYNEQFF

V: TRBV30
size: once
D: .
J: TRBJ1-3
DNA: TGTGCCTGGAGTCCTCTACTCGCCTCTGGAAACACCATATATTTT
CDR3: CAWSPLLASGNTIYF

V: TRBV6-1
size: few
D: .
J: TRBJ1-5
DNA: TGTGCCAGCACCGAGGGTTATAGCAATCAGCCCCAGCATTTT
CDR3: CASTEGYSNQPQHF

V: TRBV7-2
size: .
D: .
J: TRBJ2-3
DNA: TGTGCCAGCAGCTCCCCTAGCACAGATACGCAGTATTTT
CDR3: CASSSPSTDTQYF

V: TRBV28
size: few
D: .
J: TRBJ2-5
DNA: TGTGCCAGCAGTCCGCCAAGGGGTTCGGGAGAGACCCAGTACTTC
CDR3: CASSPPRGSGETQYF

V: TRBV6-1
size: once
D: TRBD1
J: TRBJ1-2
DNA: TGTGCCAGCAGTGGAGGGACAGGGTTTGCCCCCACCTTC
CDR3: CASSGGTGFAPTF

V: TRBV7-8
size: .
D: .
J: TRBJ2-5
DNA: TGTGCCAGCAGCTTTAATTCGGGGGAGACCCAGTACTTC
CDR3: CASSFNSGETQYF

V: TRBV11-2
size: .
D: TRBD2
J: TRBJ2-7
DNA: TGTGCCAGCAGCTTAGATGGACTAGCGGTATACGAGCAGTACTTC
CDR3: CASSLDGLAVYEQYF

V: TRBV7-9
size: few
D: .
J: TRBJ2-1
DNA: TGTGCCAGCAGCTTACTGAGTGCTGAGCAGTTCTTC
CDR3: CASSLLSAEQFF

V: TRBV20-1
size: few
D: .
J: TRBJ2-1
DNA: TGCAGTGCTAGAACTACAGGGTCCCAGTTCTTC
CDR3: CSARTTGSQFF

V: TRBV11-3
size: .
D: .
J: TRBJ1-1
DNA: TGTGCCAGCAGCTTAGAGTCGAACACTGAAGCTTTCTTT
CDR3: CASSLESNTEAFF

V: TRBV7-8
size: many
D: .
J: TRBJ2-1
DNA: TGTGCCAGCAGCACACCGGACAGATACAATGAGCAGTTCTTC
CDR3: CASSTPDRYNEQFF

V: TRBV5-4
size: .
D: TRBD2
J: TRBJ2-7
DNA: TGTGCCAGCAGCTCCGGGACTAGCGGGATGACTGTCGAGCAGTACTTC
CDR3: CASSSGTSGMTVEQYF

V: TRBV5-1
size: .
D: .
J: TRBJ2-3
DNA: TGCGCCAGCCTACCTACCTCCGGGGGCACGCAGTATTTT
CDR3: CASLPTSGGTQYF

V: TRBV27
size: .
D: .
J: TRBJ1-4
DNA: TGTGCCAGCAGTTCTGGACTTTGGAATGAAAAACTGTTTTTT
CDR3: CASSSGLWNEKLFF

V: TRBV5-1
size: .
D: TRBD1
J: TRBJ2-7
DNA: TGCGCCAGCAGCGGCCGGACAGGGAGCTCCTACGAGCAGTACTTC
CDR3: CASSGRTGSSYEQYF

V: TRBV19
size: once
D: .
J: TRBJ1-5
DNA: TGTGCCAGTAGTCCAATACTCAGGGGAGGCAATCAGCCCCAGCATTTT
CDR3: CASSPILRGGNQPQHF

V: TRBV7-3
size: .
D: TRBD2
J: TRBJ2-5
DNA: TGTGCCAGCAGCTTAACGGGTGACTGGGCGGGAGAGGGAGAGACCCAGTACTTC
CDR3: CASSLTGDWAGEGETQYF

V: TRBV18
size: .
D: .
J: TRBJ1-2
DNA: TGTGCCAGCTCACAGACGAACAGCGCTAACTATGGCTACACCTTC
CDR3: CASSQTNSANYGYTF

V: TRBV27
size: .
D: TRBD1
J: TRBJ2-7
DNA: TGTGCCAGCAGTTTTCGTTTGGGGACAGGGGCCTACGAGCAGTACTTC
CDR3: CASSFRLGTGAYEQYF

V: TRBV4-2
size: .
D: TRBD2
J: TRBJ2-3
DNA: TGTGCCAGCAGCCAACTCGGGAGGACAGATACGCAGTATTTT
CDR3: CASSQLGRTDTQYF

V: TRBV5-1
size: once
D: TRBD2
J: TRBJ2-1
DNA: TGCGCCAGCAGCTATACTAGCGGGAGCAATGAGCAGTTCTTC
CDR3: CASSYTSGSNEQFF

V: TRBV4-2
size: .
D: TRBD2
J: TRBJ2-5
DNA: TGTGCCAGCAGCCAAGTCGTCAAGCGGGAGGGCCTAAGGCAAGAGACCCAGTACTTC
CDR3: CASSQVVKREGLRQETQYF

V: TRBV7-9
size: .
D: .
J: TRBJ2-2
DNA: TGTGCCAGCAGCTTACGGGAGAAGAACACCGGGGAGCTGTTTTTT
CDR3: CASSLREKNTGELFF